This TCR beta chain was sequenced during a study of OX40 agonist ivuxolimab in advanced cancers. About the investigation overall: Ivuxolimab, which targeted the costimulatory receptor OX40 (CD134), was an agonistic, fully human IgG2 monoclonal antibody. Patients were allowed to have had prior anti-PD-1, anti-PD-L1 or anti-CTLA-4 therapy, and approximately 40% of the dose-escalation patients had been treated with checkpoint inhibitors. Among the 52 dose-escalation patients, around 20 had hepatocellular carcinoma, approximately 15 melanoma, 9 renal cell carcinoma and 9 head and neck cancer. Intravenous ivuxolimab was administered to patients every 2 weeks at six dose levels: 0.01, 0.1, 0.3, 1.5, 3 and 10 mg/kg. The point of sequencing TCRbeta in the periphery was to test whether ivuxolimab changed TCR sequence diversity and drove clonal T-cell expansion. The paper describes the monotherapy dose-escalation part (N of about 52 patients) of the phase I trial of ivuxolimab. Partial responses were achieved by three dose-escalation patients, of whom one had hepatocellular carcinoma and two had cutaneous melanoma. The dose-escalation cohort was about 83% male with a mean age of roughly 62 years, ranging from roughly 20 to 80. Overall study results and their limits: After ivuxolimab, more expanded clones were found on average in CD8+ T cells than in CD4+ T cells. At doses from 0.1 to 3.0 mg/kg, clonal expansion was seen in both CD4+ and CD8+ blood T cells between baseline and week 6. Low levels of normalized T-cell clonal expansion were also seen in some nonresponding patients. In the 0.1-3.0 mg/kg groups, partial responders were among the patients with the lowest normalized peripheral clonal expansion, particularly in CD8+ T cells. Which antigens the clonally expanded peripheral T cells were specific for was not determined.

This clone was seen just once. No cognate antigen has been identified for it. Base qualities are not provided; no much larger clone lies one nucleotide away. For sequencing of the TCRbeta CDR3 region, genomic DNA was extracted from the sorted cells. TCRbeta CDR3 regions were sequenced using the immunoSEQ Assay. TCRdb stores this immuneACCESS table with in-frame sequences only. Part of the clones is absent; in the studies checked, under half of the shortfall reflects unresolved V genes, and no reason is known for the rest. Present in this sample are about 16,000 clones, about 82% of which were seen just once. The top ten clonotypes cover approximately 0.74% of the sample. The trial excluded patients who had a history of autoimmune disease or who were on systemic immunosuppression. Peripheral blood for TCR sequencing was drawn from every dose cohort at baseline, at cycle 4 day 1 and at cycle 7 day 1. Samples were obtained from an open-label, multicenter, first-in-human phase I dose-escalation trial of ivuxolimab. Adults with locally advanced or metastatic melanoma, renal cell, hepatocellular, or head and neck squamous cell carcinoma were enrolled in the trial. Before TCR sequencing, CD4+ T cells and CD8+ T cells were sorted from peripheral blood as separate populations.

From the cysteine up to the phenylalanine, the CDR3 has a length of 14 residues. Only the CDR3 part of the read is kept: 42 bases, read in frame from the first base. Trimming takes 0 bases from V and 4 bases from J, and the germline ends sit 10 bases apart. Based on the germline V gene, the CDR1 and CDR2 sequences are SQVTM and ANQGSEA. This sequence was found in an adult with an advanced solid tumor such as melanoma, head and neck, liver or kidney cancer. The sample consisted of CD4+ or CD8+ T cells sorted from blood, taken in a trial of the OX40 agonist ivuxolimab. The sequence links TRBV29-1 to TRBJ2-1; the D gene assignment is perhaps TRBD1 or TRBD2, with each matching 5 bases. The CDR3 protein is CSVEEAGRYNEQFF. The DNA reads TGCAGCGTTGAAGAGGCAGGGAGATACAATGAGCAGTTCTTC.